These 11 T cell receptor beta chains were sequenced from one sample in a study of blood T cell repertoires in COVID-19. Libraries were prepared by immunoSEQ multiplex PCR; TCRdb keeps only in-frame clonotypes and omits some of them. The sample contains about 310,000 clones, just under 90% of which appear only once. Sequenced material: PBMCs or T cells enriched from blood (not recorded which). The receptors shown here come from a woman aged 25-40 years who had recovered from COVID-19.

V usage is TRBV28 and J usage is TRBJ2-3; a possible D gene is TRBD1 (6 bases). The length of the CDR3 is 14 residues. The V end lost 4 bases, the J end lost 2 bases, and 10 bases lay between the germline ends. Germline CDR1 and CDR2: MDHEN and SYDVKM. The DNA for the CDR3 is TGTGCCAGCAGTTCACAGGGCACCACAGATACGCAGTATTTT. As protein: CASSSQGTTDTQYF.

The CDR3 is CASRGELRGGYTF. The CDR3 nucleotides read TGTGCCAGCAGAGGGGAGCTACGGGGGGGCTACACCTTC. The rearrangement links TRBV25-1 to TRBJ1-2, with a possible D match to TRBD1 (5 bases). CDR3 size: 13 residues. CDR1 and CDR2 (germline): MGHDK, SYGVNS. V dropped 6 bases and J dropped 8 bases, with 16 bases sitting between them.

This clone was seen more than once but under ten times. The chain uses TRBV2 and TRBJ2-1, with 14 bases identical to TRBD2. V lost 3 bases and J lost 10; bases outside the gene matches: 8. Germline loops: CDR1 SNHLY, CDR2 FYNNEI. This CDR3 region has 16 residues. The DNA of the CDR3 is TGTGCCAGCAGTGAGGGACTAGCGGGAGCCCAAGGCGAGCAGTTCTTC. It is translated as CASSEGLAGAQGEQFF.

This rearrangement joins TRBV9 to TRBJ1-4; a weak D match, TRBD1 (5 bases). V dropped 3 bases and J dropped 6 bases, with 15 bases sitting between them. This CDR3 is 15 amino acids long. Germline V gene data show CDR1 as SGDLS and CDR2 as YYNGEE. CDR3 in amino acids: CASSATGEADEKLFF. The CDR3 DNA sequence: TGTGCCAGCAGCGCCACAGGTGAGGCAGATGAAAAACTGTTTTTT.

This clone was recorded at least ten times. The genes are TRBV27 and TRBJ2-7; tentative D call: TRBD1 (5 bases). The germline V gene encodes CDR1 MNHEY and CDR2 SMNVEV (reference sequence). The CDR3 is made up of 14 amino acids. Between the trimmed V and J ends, which lost 2 bases and 3 bases, there was a span of 11 bases. For the CDR3, the DNA is TGTGCCAGCAGTTTAGGTGGGGCGGACTACGAGCAGTACTTC. Its protein product is CASSLGGADYEQYF.

This clone was seen only a few times. The chain uses TRBV6-5 and TRBJ1-1; D remains unclear. CDR1 and CDR2 from the germline V gene are MNHEY and SVGAGI. The CDR3 consists of 13 residues. The V gene lost 0 bases and the J gene lost 11 bases, with 13 bases spanning the gap. Here the CDR3 DNA reads TGTGCCAGCAGTTACTCGAGGGCAGATTCGGCTTTCTTT. This codes for CASSYSRADSAFF.

Only one count was recorded for this clone. This chain links TRBV7-9 with TRBJ1-4, with D uncertain. Germline V lookup: CDR1 SEHNR, CDR2 FQNEAQ (reference sequence). The CDR3 loop spans 15 amino acids. Trimming took 5 bases from V and 0 from J, leaving 10 bases between them. CDR3 region: CASSPRSATNEKLFF. CDR3 DNA: TGTGCCAGCAGCCCCCGCAGTGCAACTAATGAAAAACTGTTTTTT.

The CDR3 spells CARSLTGLDQYGYTF. In DNA form, the CDR3 reads TGTGCCAGATCATTGACAGGACTTGACCAATATGGCTACACCTTC. The V call is TRBV30, the J call TRBJ1-2; maybe TRBD1 (6 bases). The germline gives CDR1 GTSNPN, CDR2 SVGIG (reference sequence). The CDR3 has 15 residues. V was shortened by 8 bases and J by 5 bases, with 24 bases between the two germline ends.

The CDR3 bases are TGCAGTGCTAGAGACGGAGGCTTGCAGTACTTC. This codes for CSARDGGLQYF. The V call is TRBV20-1, the J call TRBJ2-7; tentatively, D is TRBD2 (5 bases). CDR3 length equals 11 residues. Germline V CDR1 and CDR2: DFQATT, SNEGSKA (reference sequence). V was pared by 0 bases and J by 9 bases, with 9 bases between.

The rearrangement uses TRBV4-3 and TRBJ2-2; D perhaps matches TRBD1 (6 bases). Germline V gives CDR1 LGHNA, CDR2 YSLEER. V was cut by 1 base and J by 1 base, with 7 bases left in between. This CDR3 is 15 amino acids long. In DNA form, the CDR3 reads TGCGCCAGCAGCCAAGGGGACAAGAACACCGGGGAGCTGTTTTTT. It codes for CASSQGDKNTGELFF.

The chain couples TRBV19 to TRBJ1-4; a possible D gene is TRBD1 (5 bases). With 3 bases removed from V and 6 bases from J, the gap between germline ends came to 17 bases. Per the germline V gene, CDR1 is LNHDA and CDR2 is SQIVND (reference sequence). The CDR3 runs to 16 residues. CDR3 DNA: TGTGCCAGTAGTATGGGTCGGGGAGGGGTCGATGAAAAACTGTTTTTT. It specifies CASSMGRGGVDEKLFF.